Listed below are T cell receptor beta chains from one sample, sequenced in a study of early T cells in non-severe SARS-CoV-2 infection. In TCRdb, the 5' RACE reads were re-called with MiXCR into one record per CDR3 protein. The sample lists tens of thousands of distinct CDR3 sequences, 8.5% to 10% occurring once. Sequencing used whole blood. Receptors originate from an adult who was a healthcare worker with PCR-confirmed SARS-CoV-2 infection or an uninfected control (not recorded which). CDR3s include the opening cysteine and the closing phenylalanine or tryptophan. D genes are given only for firm matches. The size entry is marked missing in some rows and otherwise reads once, few, many or a size class.

length	D	J	size	V	DNA	CDR3
18	NA	TRBJ2-3	many	TRBV4-1	TGCGCCAGCAGCCCAGGCAGGGGGAGCGGGGATAGCACAGATACGCAGTATTTT	CASSPGRGSGDSTDTQYF
15	TRBD2	TRBJ2-1	many	TRBV29-1	TGCAGCGTTCGCATAAGCGGGGGATCCTACAATGAGCAGTTCTTC	CSVRISGGSYNEQFF
14	NA	TRBJ2-7	many	TRBV7-8	TGTGCCAGCAGCTTAAGGTTCCGCTCCTACGAGCAGTACTTC	CASSLRFRSYEQYF
14	NA	TRBJ1-5	medium-sized	TRBV19	TGTGCCACCTCGAAGGGGAGGAGCAATCAGCCCCAGCATTTT	CATSKGRSNQPQHF
14	NA	TRBJ2-2	many	TRBV5-6	TGTGCCAGCAGCTTAGTAACGAACACCGGGGAGCTGTTTTTT	CASSLVTNTGELFF
16	TRBD2	TRBJ2-5	few	TRBV18	TGTGCCAGCTCCGGGACTAGCGGGGGCCTAAGGGAGACCCAGTACTTC	CASSGTSGGLRETQYF
20	TRBD2	TRBJ2-3	NA	TRBV4-2	TGTGCCAGCAGCCAGGCGGGACTAGCGGGGGGGCACGGTAGGACAGATACGCAGTATTTT	CASSQAGLAGGHGRTDTQYF
16	TRBD1	TRBJ1-2	few	TRBV18	TGTGCCAGCTCACCGCTCGAAGGACAGGGGGCGTTTGGCTACACCTTC	CASSPLEGQGAFGYTF
17	NA	TRBJ2-3	NA	TRBV4-3	TGCGCCAGCAGCCACCCGGCCAGGGGACAAAGCACAGATACGCAGTATTTT	CASSHPARGQSTDTQYF
16	TRBD2	TRBJ2-5	few	TRBV20-1	TGCAGTGCTCCCAGGACTAGCGGGGGTTCGAGAGAGACCCAGTACTTC	CSAPRTSGGSRETQYF
14	NA	TRBJ2-2	NA	TRBV18	TGTGCCAGCTCACCACGGGACCCAACCGGGGAGCTGTTTTTT	CASSPRDPTGELFF
14	NA	TRBJ2-7	many	TRBV5-1	TGCGCCAGCAGCTTGGTCACGGATGCCTACGAGCAGTACTTC	CASSLVTDAYEQYF
16	NA	TRBJ1-5	many	TRBV5-5	TGTGCCAGCAGCTTGTTCGGTCAGAGGAGCAATCAGCCCCAGCATTTT	CASSLFGQRSNQPQHF
16	TRBD2	TRBJ2-1	NA	TRBV7-8	TGTGCCAGCAGCTTAGCCCTAGGGACTAGCGGGGGGGCCTGGTTCTTC	CASSLALGTSGGAWFF
12	NA	TRBJ1-1	many	TRBV6-6	TGTGCCAGCAGTGTCCAGGGGACTGAAGCTTTCTTT	CASSVQGTEAFF
14	TRBD2	TRBJ2-5	many	TRBV25-1	TGTGCCAGCAGTGGGACTAGCGGAGAAGAGACCCAGTACTTC	CASSGTSGEETQYF
12	NA	TRBJ1-1	many	TRBV29-1	TGCAGCGGGCGGACGGCGAACACTGAAGCTTTCTTT	CSGRTANTEAFF
16	TRBD1	TRBJ1-2	few	TRBV28	TGTGCCGGGGGCGGGGGACAGGCCTCCAGGGGCTATGGCTACACCTTC	CAGGGGQASRGYGYTF
13	TRBD1	TRBJ1-4	NA	TRBV29-1	TGCAGCGCCACCGGGACAGGGGGCGGAAAACTGTTTTTT	CSATGTGGGKLFF
13	TRBD2	TRBJ2-3	NA	TRBV29-1	TGCAGCGTTGACCCGGGGGGGGGAGATACGCAGTATTTT	CSVDPGGGDTQYF
14	NA	TRBJ2-7	many	TRBV6-5	TGTGCCAGCAGTTACACCGAGTCCTCCTACGAGCAGTACTTC	CASSYTESSYEQYF
16	NA	TRBJ2-3	few	TRBV7-7	TGTGCCAGCAGCCCCGGGACTGGACCATCCACAGATACGCAGTATTTT	CASSPGTGPSTDTQYF
15	NA	TRBJ2-1	many	TRBV12-3/TRBV12-4	TGTGCCAGCAGTTTAGACGGGGGATCCTACAATGAGCAGTTCTTC	CASSLDGGSYNEQFF
19	TRBD1	TRBJ1-3	many	TRBV7-3	TGTGCCAGCAGCTTAGGGCCTCCAGGGGTGACAGGGAGCGGAAACACCATATATTTT	CASSLGPPGVTGSGNTIYF
15	TRBD1	TRBJ2-2	many	TRBV4-3	TGCGCCAGCAGCCAATTGGCAGGGGGTACCGGGGAGCTGTTTTTT	CASSQLAGGTGELFF
14	NA	TRBJ2-4	many	TRBV11-2	TGTGCCAGCAGCCGACAGATAGCCAAAAACATTCAGTACTTC	CASSRQIAKNIQYF
14	NA	TRBJ2-3	NA	TRBV20-1	TGCAGTGCTAGAGACAGGGGAGGCACAGATACGCAGTATTTT	CSARDRGGTDTQYF
12	NA	TRBJ1-2	NA	TRBV2	TGTGCCTGTGGACAGATCAACTATGGCTACACCTTC	CACGQINYGYTF
13	NA	TRBJ1-2	NA	TRBV4-3	TGCGCCAGCAGCCAAGCCCGGGTCCGGGGCTACACCTTC	CASSQARVRGYTF
14	NA	TRBJ2-3	few	TRBV5-1	TGCGCCAGCAGTTGGGGAGTAGCGGCAGATACGCAGTATTTT	CASSWGVAADTQYF
12	NA	TRBJ2-3	NA	TRBV29-1	TGCAGCGTTGAAGAAAGCACAGATACGCAGTATTTT	CSVEESTDTQYF
17	TRBD2	TRBJ2-1	NA	TRBV5-4	TGTGCCAGCAGCTTGGCCAGGGGTAGCGGGAACTACAATGAGCAGTTCTTC	CASSLARGSGNYNEQFF
11	NA	TRBJ2-7	many	TRBV6-2/TRBV6-3	TGTGCCAGCAGTCACCACTACGAGCAGTACTTC	CASSHHYEQYF
15	NA	TRBJ2-2	NA	TRBV7-2	TGTGCCAGCAGCCGTCGGAATCCCCATGGCGGGGAGCTGTTTTTT	CASSRRNPHGGELFF